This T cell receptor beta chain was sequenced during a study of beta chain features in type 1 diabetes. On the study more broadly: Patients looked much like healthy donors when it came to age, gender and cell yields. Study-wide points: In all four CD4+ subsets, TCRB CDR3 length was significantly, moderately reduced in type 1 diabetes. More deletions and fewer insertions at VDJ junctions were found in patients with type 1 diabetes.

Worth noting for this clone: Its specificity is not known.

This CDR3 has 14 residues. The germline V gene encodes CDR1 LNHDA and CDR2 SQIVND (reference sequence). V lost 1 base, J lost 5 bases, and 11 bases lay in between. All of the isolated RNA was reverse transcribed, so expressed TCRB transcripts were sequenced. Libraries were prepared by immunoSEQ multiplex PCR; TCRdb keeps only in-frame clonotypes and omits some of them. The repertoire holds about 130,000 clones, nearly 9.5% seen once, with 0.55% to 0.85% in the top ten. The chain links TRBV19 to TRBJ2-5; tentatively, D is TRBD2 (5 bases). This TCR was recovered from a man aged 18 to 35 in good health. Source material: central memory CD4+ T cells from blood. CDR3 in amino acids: CASSIGGSSETQYF. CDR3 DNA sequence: TGTGCCAGTAGTATAGGAGGGTCCTCGGAGACCCAGTACTTC.